The 23 T cell receptor beta chains below were found in one sample sequenced in a study of T cells after somatic rescue of genetic block. The method was immunoSEQ multiplex PCR; TCRdb's version includes in-frame clones alone and lacks a portion of them. The data hold 85,000 to 90,000 clones, with around 89% observed a single time. The sequenced material came from peripheral blood mononuclear cells (PBMCs). These receptors all come from a woman younger than 35.

The genes are TRBV27 and TRBJ2-1, with TRBD2 identical over 13 bases. The V gene's germline CDR1 is MNHEY and CDR2 SMNVEV (reference sequence). This CDR3 is built from 16 residues. V lost 6 bases, J lost 4 bases, and 6 bases stayed unmatched. The CDR3 sequence: CASSSRTSGGYNEQFF. The CDR3 DNA reads TGTGCCAGCAGCTCCCGGACTAGCGGGGGATACAATGAGCAGTTCTTC.

The chain has TRBV28 and TRBJ1-3, with unresolved D. This CDR3 spans 12 amino acids. Trimming shortened V by 2 bases and J by 4 bases, and 3 bases separated the two germline ends. CDR1 is MDHEN, CDR2 SYDVKM, per germline. In DNA form, the CDR3 reads TGTGCCAGCAGTTTACTGGGAAACACCATATATTTT. Residues: CASSLLGNTIYF.

This chain uses TRBV29-1 with TRBJ1-5; D perhaps matches TRBD1 (5 bases). Trimming removed 5 bases at V and 2 bases at J, with 13 bases between. The CDR3 is made up of 14 amino acids. Germline CDR1 is SQVTM and CDR2 is ANQGSEA. The CDR3 reads CSVREGMGNQPQHF. The CDR3 DNA follows: TGCAGCGTTCGGGAGGGGATGGGCAATCAGCCCCAGCATTTT.

In its sample, this clone was seen once. The chain recombines TRBV9 with TRBJ2-3; a possible D gene is TRBD2 (6 bases). The CDR3 consists of 14 residues. V gave up 3 bases and J gave up 1 base, with 9 bases separating them. Germline V lookup: CDR1 SGDLS, CDR2 YYNGEE. The CDR3 loop is CASSAGLRTDTQYF. The CDR3 DNA reads TGTGCCAGCAGCGCGGGACTTCGCACAGATACGCAGTATTTT.

This chain uses TRBV15 with TRBJ1-2; no clear D. Trimming pared 9 bases from V and 0 bases from J, leaving 8 bases between. This CDR3 has 12 residues. CDR1 and CDR2 (germline): LNHNV, YYDKDF (reference sequence). CDR3 protein: CATTTPNYGYTF. CDR3 DNA: TGTGCCACAACTACCCCTAACTATGGCTACACCTTC. Based on the CDR3 plus reference TRBV15 and TRBJ1-2, the full variable domain is DAMVIQNPRYQVTQFGKPVTLSCSQTLNHNVMYWYQQKSSQAPKLLFHYYDKDFNNEADTPDNFQSRRPNTSFCFLDIRSPGLGDTAMYLCATTTPNYGYTFGSGTRLTVV.

CDR3 loop: CASSPRQGPYEQYF. CDR3 DNA sequence: TGCGCCAGCAGCCCAAGACAGGGACCCTACGAGCAGTACTTC. The chain is built from TRBV4-1 and TRBJ2-7; TRBD1 agrees at 7 bases. Per germline, CDR1 MGHRA and CDR2 YSYEKL. Unmatched junction bases numbered 5, after V lost 4 bases and J lost 2 bases. This CDR3 has 14 amino acids.

The V gene is TRBV6-1, the J gene TRBJ2-7; the D is unclear. Between the trimmed V and J ends, which lost 6 bases and 7 bases, there was a span of 16 bases. CDR1 is MNHNS and CDR2 is SASEGT in the germline V gene. The CDR3 has 13 amino acids. The CDR3 nucleotides are TGTGCCAGCAGACCCTCCTCGAATGGTGAGCAGTACTTC. This gives the protein CASRPSSNGEQYF.

The rearrangement uses TRBV18 and TRBJ2-1; 8 bases are shared with TRBD2. V lost 6 bases, J lost 2 bases, and 3 bases stayed unmatched. Germline CDR1 and CDR2: KGHSH and LQKENI. The CDR3 is 14 amino acids. The DNA of the CDR3 is TGTGCCAGCTCTCCGACTAGCGCCTACAATGAGCAGTTCTTC. It is translated as CASSPTSAYNEQFF.

This chain uses TRBV6-6 with TRBJ2-5, with 8 bases matching TRBD2. Trimming took 6 bases from V and 3 from J; bases not matched to a gene: 9. The CDR3 has 15 amino acids. Germline loops: CDR1 MNHNY, CDR2 SVGAGI (reference sequence). In DNA, the CDR3 is TGTGCCAGCAGGGACCCCGGGGGGGGGAAAGAGACCCAGTACTTC. It codes for CASRDPGGGKETQYF.

This chain uses TRBV20-1 with TRBJ2-1; D is ambiguous. Trimming shortened V by 8 bases and J by 8 bases, and 13 bases separated the two germline ends. Germline values: CDR1 DFQATT, CDR2 SNEGSKA (reference sequence). This CDR3 is 11 amino acids long. The CDR3 loop reads CSPLGWDEQFF. CDR3 DNA: TGCAGTCCCCTAGGTTGGGATGAGCAGTTCTTC.

This chain connects TRBV6-1 to TRBJ1-2; D gene ambiguous. Germline CDR1 is MNHNS and CDR2 is SASEGT. The CDR3 spans 13 residues. The V end lost 6 bases, the J end lost 7 bases, and 15 bases lay between the germline ends. The CDR3 DNA reads as TGTGCCAGCAGCCCGACTGGCGACGGTGGCTACACCTTC. Translation gives CASSPTGDGGYTF.

CDR3: CASSPLVSSYNEQFF. The CDR3 nucleotides are TGCGCCAGCAGCCCTCTGGTGAGCTCCTACAATGAGCAGTTCTTC. The genes are TRBV5-1 and TRBJ2-1; no clear D gene. Trimming took off 4 bases at V and 0 bases at J, with 11 bases between the two ends. The CDR3 is 15 amino acids. CDR1 is SGHRS and CDR2 is YFSETQ in the germline V gene.

V and J are TRBV28 and TRBJ1-2; D uncertain. From germline, CDR1 is MDHEN and CDR2 SYDVKM. Trimming took 2 bases from V and 5 from J, leaving 6 bases between them. This CDR3 has 12 residues. The CDR3 sequence: CASSLGSYGYTF. The CDR3 bases are TGTGCCAGCAGTTTAGGTTCGTATGGCTACACCTTC.

The genes are TRBV7-9 and TRBJ2-7; weak D call: TRBD2 (5 bases). V was shortened by 2 bases and J by 5 bases, with 16 bases between the two germline ends. The CDR3 is 15 amino acids. Germline-derived CDR1 and CDR2 are SEHNR and FQNEAQ (reference sequence). The CDR3 nucleotides are TGTGCCAGCAGCTTAACGGGGATGGCGGTGGACGAGCAGTACTTC. It is translated as CASSLTGMAVDEQYF.

The rearrangement uses TRBV7-9 and TRBJ1-2, with D tentatively TRBD1 (6 bases). This CDR3 is 17 amino acids long. Germline values: CDR1 SEHNR, CDR2 FQNEAQ (reference sequence). V shed 2 bases and J shed 9 bases, with 25 bases lying between them. CDR3 nucleotide sequence: TGTGCCAGCAGCTTAATAACCGTCGTCGGGGGGCATGAGAGCTACACCTTC. Its protein product is CASSLITVVGGHESYTF.

The J gene is TRBJ1-1, the V gene TRBV19; 8 bases are a match to TRBD1. CDR1 is LNHDA, CDR2 SQIVND, per germline (reference sequence). J lost 0 bases, V lost 9 bases, and 3 bases had no gene match. The CDR3 contains 13 residues. This CDR3 is CASQTGVNTEAFF. The CDR3 bases are TGTGCCAGCCAGACAGGGGTGAACACTGAAGCTTTCTTT.

The genes are TRBV6-1 and TRBJ1-2; no definite D call. The germline V gene has CDR1 MNHNS and CDR2 SASEGT. The CDR3 is 15 residues long. Trimming left V 1 base short and J 4 bases short, with 13 bases between. For the CDR3, the DNA is TGTGCCAGCAGTGAAGACTTAGGAGGGAGCTATGGCTACACCTTC. This gives the protein CASSEDLGGSYGYTF.

V is TRBV7-9 and J is TRBJ1-1; 10 positions agree with TRBD1. This CDR3 spans 16 amino acids. CDR1 and CDR2 from the germline V gene are SEHNR and FQNEAQ (reference sequence). Trimming at V came to 7 bases and at J to 1 base, leaving 9 bases not matched to a gene. The CDR3 DNA reads as TGTGCCAGCATCGGGAGCCGGGACAGGGGGAACACTGAAGCTTTCTTT. It yields the protein CASIGSRDRGNTEAFF.

This sequence joins TRBV5-4 and TRBJ1-2, with 7 positions matching TRBD1. CDR1 SGHNT and CDR2 YYREEE come from the germline V gene (reference sequence). This CDR3 has 14 residues. J lost 6 bases, V lost 3 bases, and 8 bases had no gene match. The CDR3 region has the DNA TGTGCCAGCAGCTCGGAGACAGGGTCGCATGGCTACACCTTC. Translating gives CASSSETGSHGYTF.

This CDR3 reads CASSPERYEQYF. DNA of the CDR3: TGCGCCAGCAGCCCGGAACGCTACGAGCAGTACTTC. The genes are TRBV5-1 and TRBJ2-7; D remains unclear. The CDR3 has 12 amino acids. V shed 4 bases and J shed 3 bases, with 8 bases lying between them. Germline V gives CDR1 SGHRS, CDR2 YFSETQ.

V gene TRBV12-5 combines with J gene TRBJ1-3, with D tentatively TRBD1 (5 bases). V was pared by 6 bases and J by 2 bases, with 20 bases between. This CDR3 comprises 17 residues. Germline V CDR1 and CDR2: LGHNT, FRNRAP. The chain's CDR3 is CASGTGQWLSAGNTIYF. The CDR3 nucleotides are TGTGCTAGTGGAACCGGACAATGGCTAAGTGCTGGAAACACCATATATTTT.

The V and J genes are TRBV5-1 and TRBJ1-1, with a weak D call TRBD1 (5 bases). Per the germline V gene, CDR1 is SGHRS and CDR2 is YFSETQ. This CDR3 has 13 amino acids. The V gene lost 2 bases and the J gene lost 3 bases, with 8 bases spanning the gap. The chain's CDR3 is CASSFQGDTEAFF. The CDR3 DNA follows: TGCGCCAGCAGCTTCCAGGGCGACACTGAAGCTTTCTTT.

The chain links TRBV15 to TRBJ2-5; TRBD1 or TRBD2 may be the D gene (6 bases each). Trimming took 4 bases from V and 3 from J, leaving 18 bases between them. The CDR3 is 16 residues long. The germline V gene has CDR1 LNHNV and CDR2 YYDKDF (reference sequence). The CDR3 region has the DNA TGTGCCACCAGCAATCGGGGGCGCCGTGAAAAAGAGACCCAGTACTTC. Amino acids: CATSNRGRREKETQYF.